Presented here are 19 T cell receptor beta chains from one specimen sequenced in a study of a mutant IDH1 vaccine in newly diagnosed glioma. Measured with immunoSEQ multiplex PCR; TCRdb has only the in-frame clones, and not every one. The sample consists of about 56,000 clones, 86% of them appearing once. Sample time point: week 35, safety follow-up. The vaccine gave 300 ug of a 20-mer mutant IDH1 peptide subcutaneously per dose. Antigens of these TCRs are unknown. The material was PBMCs, obtained from a glioma patient whose treatment included an IDH1 peptide vaccine. These receptors were collected from a man between 40 and 49 years old with glioma.

The rearrangement joins TRBV27 to TRBJ2-1; 14 bases align to TRBD2. The CDR3 is made up of 17 amino acids. Germline CDR1 MNHEY, CDR2 SMNVEV (reference sequence). V trimming: 5 bases; J trimming: 6 bases; junction bases outside the gene matches: 9. As DNA, the CDR3 is TGTGCCAGCAGTGGTCAATTGGGACTAGCGGGAGCCAATGAGCAGTTCTTC. Translation: CASSGQLGLAGANEQFF.

In its sample, this clone was seen a few times. The chain links TRBV2 to TRBJ2-3; the D is unclear. Germline-derived CDR1 and CDR2 are SNHLY and FYNNEI. CDR3 length: 15 amino acids. Trimming stripped 3 bases from V and 0 bases from J, with 10 bases between. CDR3 region: CASSDGPPSTDTQYF. The DNA for the CDR3 is TGTGCCAGCAGTGACGGGCCCCCGAGCACAGATACGCAGTATTTT.

The chain carries TRBV7-2 and TRBJ1-3; D not resolved. This CDR3 spans 16 amino acids. Germline lookup yields CDR1 SGHTA and CDR2 FQGNSA. The germline V and J ends were trimmed by 1 base and 2 bases, with 12 bases remaining between them. Here the CDR3 reads CASSLGALGAGNTIYF. The CDR3 DNA is TGTGCCAGCAGCTTAGGGGCCTTGGGAGCTGGAAACACCATATATTTT. Based on the CDR3 plus reference TRBV7-2 and TRBJ1-3, the full variable domain is GAGVSQSPSNKVTEKGKDVELRCDPISGHTALYWYRQSLGQGLEFLIYFQGNSAPDKSGLPSDRFSAERTGGSVSTLTIQRTQQEDSAVYLCASSLGALGAGNTIYFGEGSWLTVV.

The chain links TRBV6-5 to TRBJ2-7; D is ambiguous. The CDR3 totals 13 residues. V was pared by 5 bases and J by 9 bases, with 17 bases between. Germline-derived CDR1 and CDR2 are MNHEY and SVGAGI. The CDR3 loop reads CASSPDGPWAQYF. The DNA of the CDR3 is TGTGCCAGCAGTCCGGACGGTCCTTGGGCGCAGTACTTC.

About this clone itself: Within the sample, other DNA sequences also encode this same CDR3. The rearrangement uses TRBV5-1 and TRBJ1-5; 10 nucleotides agree with TRBD1. The CDR3 has 14 residues. The ends lost 0 bases at V and 6 bases at J; junction bases unmatched: 0. Per the germline V gene, CDR1 is SGHRS and CDR2 is YFSETQ. The CDR3 DNA reads as TGCGCCAGCAGCTTGGGGACAGGGGGTCAGCCCCAGCATTTT. Residues: CASSLGTGGQPQHF.

V usage is TRBV19 and J usage is TRBJ1-5, with TRBD1 matching over 10 bases. The V gene end was trimmed by 4 bases and the J gene end by 1 base; junction bases not matched to a gene: 1. The CDR3 runs to 15 residues. Germline assignment: CDR1 LNHDA and CDR2 SQIVND (reference sequence). The CDR3 is CASSRQGASNQPQHF. CDR3 coding DNA: TGTGCCAGTAGTAGACAGGGGGCCAGCAATCAGCCCCAGCATTTT.

V is TRBV19 and J is TRBJ1-5, with D unclear. CDR1 and CDR2 from the germline V gene are LNHDA and SQIVND (reference sequence). Trimming removed 7 bases from V and 3 bases from J, with 10 bases in between. The CDR3 has 13 residues. CDR3 bases: TGTGCCAGTAAATGGGGTTTCAATCAGCCCCAGCATTTT. The encoded protein is CASKWGFNQPQHF.

This clone has just one count. This chain links TRBV10-3 with TRBJ2-5, with 10 positions matching TRBD1. Germline loops: CDR1 ENHRY, CDR2 SYGVKD. The CDR3 covers 15 residues. Trimming took 8 bases from V and 4 from J; bases not matched to a gene: 10. CDR3 in DNA: TGTGCCATCCGAGTTAGACAGGGGGCGCGAGAGACCCAGTACTTC. This gives the protein CAIRVRQGARETQYF.

This sequence joins TRBV18 and TRBJ1-5, with 8 bases fitting TRBD1. With 3 bases clipped from V and 6 bases from J, the junction kept 7 bases outside the gene matches. The CDR3 is 15 amino acids. Germline assignment: CDR1 KGHSH and CDR2 LQKENI. The DNA of the CDR3 is TGTGCCAGCTCACCCGGGACAGGTGTGGGTCAGCCCCAGCATTTT. Translated: CASSPGTGVGQPQHF.

The rearrangement joins TRBV25-1 to TRBJ2-7, with TRBD2 matching over 9 bases. Trimming at V came to 6 bases and at J to 6 bases, leaving 15 bases not matched to a gene. The CDR3 covers 16 residues. The germline V gene encodes CDR1 MGHDK and CDR2 SYGVNS. CDR3 nucleotide sequence: TGTGCCAGCAGGAAAGGGGTTAGCGGGAGTTCCACCGAGCAGTACTTC. This codes for CASRKGVSGSSTEQYF.

V and J are TRBV25-1 and TRBJ2-3; 9 bases agree with TRBD1. With V trimmed by 6 bases and J by 3 bases, 7 bases remained unmatched. Germline CDR1 reads MGHDK; CDR2 reads SYGVNS. The CDR3 runs 15 residues. CDR3 amino acids: CASSVRDRVTDTQYF. The DNA of the CDR3 is TGTGCCAGCAGCGTACGGGACAGGGTAACAGATACGCAGTATTTT.

The gene calls are TRBV11-1 and TRBJ2-2, with D unresolved. The CDR3 covers 16 residues. Deletions cut 3 bases from V and 7 bases from J, with 18 bases between. CDR1 is SGHAT and CDR2 is FQDESV in the germline V gene (reference sequence). CDR3 in amino acids: CASSFSGSMVVGELFF. The CDR3, as DNA: TGTGCCAGCAGCTTTTCCGGTTCGATGGTGGTCGGGGAGCTGTTTTTT.

J is TRBJ1-1 and V is TRBV27; D uncertain. Trimming left V 5 bases short and J 1 base short, with 5 bases between. The CDR3 length is 12 residues. Per germline, CDR1 MNHEY and CDR2 SMNVEV (reference sequence). The CDR3 sequence: CASSASNTEAFF. For the CDR3, the DNA is TGTGCCAGCAGTGCGTCGAACACTGAAGCTTTCTTT.

This chain joins TRBV29-1 and TRBJ1-2; no clear D gene. Germline V CDR1 and CDR2: SQVTM, ANQGSEA. V was pared by 4 bases and J by 6 bases, with 9 bases between. CDR3 length: 11 residues. The CDR3 DNA reads TGCAGCGTTGGTCCCGTAGATGGCTACACCTTC. Translating it yields CSVGPVDGYTF.

J is TRBJ1-4 and V is TRBV25-1, with TRBD1 matching over 7 bases. This CDR3 region has 14 residues. Germline trimming cut 4 bases from V and 7 bases from J; bases unmatched to any gene: 6. CDR1 and CDR2 (germline): MGHDK, SYGVNS. CDR3 nucleotides: TGTGCCAGCAGTGGGTCAGGGACAGCTGAAAAACTGTTTTTT. It specifies CASSGSGTAEKLFF. Together with reference TRBV25-1 and TRBJ1-4, the CDR3 gives the full variable domain: EADIYQTPRYLVIGTGKKITLECSQTMGHDKMYWYQQDPGMELHLIHYSYGVNSTEKGDLSSESTVSRIRTEHFPLTLESARPSHTSQYLCASSGSGTAEKLFFGSGTQLSVL.

In its sample, this clone was seen once. Germline and junction disagree at one end, which may indicate a read error. This chain connects TRBV11-2 to TRBJ2-7; 9 positions match TRBD2. The germline V gene encodes CDR1 SGHAT and CDR2 FQNNGV. This CDR3 region has 14 residues. The CDR3 is CASSLAGVVDEQYF. The CDR3 nucleotides are TGTGCCAGCAGTTTAGCGGGAGTGGTCGACGAGCAGTACTTC.

CDR3 protein: CASSSTSRLAGVGSQYF. For the CDR3, the DNA is TGTGCCAGCAGTTCCACCTCCAGACTAGCGGGAGTAGGTTCGCAGTATTTT. The chain combines TRBV28 with TRBJ2-3, with TRBD2 identical over 12 bases. The CDR3 contains 17 residues. Germline lookup yields CDR1 MDHEN and CDR2 SYDVKM. J lost 10 bases, V lost 4 bases, and 15 bases had no gene match. The full variable domain, completed using reference TRBV28 and TRBJ2-3, is DVKVTQSSRYLVKRTGEKVFLECVQDMDHENMFWYRQDPGLGLRLIYFSYDVKMKEKGDIPEGYSVSREKKERFSLILESASTNQTSMYLCASSSTSRLAGVGSQYFGPGTRLTVL.

Only one count was recorded for this clone. The rearrangement uses TRBV2 and TRBJ2-3, with no clear D. The CDR3 is 14 amino acids. With 6 bases removed from V and 0 bases from J, the gap between germline ends came to 10 bases. CDR1 is SNHLY and CDR2 is FYNNEI in the germline V gene. The CDR3 nucleotides are TGTGCCAGCAGGGACCCTCCTAGCACAGATACGCAGTATTTT. Translated, it gives CASRDPPSTDTQYF.

Comment on this clone: The same CDR3 also results from other DNA sequences found in this sample. V and J are TRBV7-2 and TRBJ2-5; D remains unclear. With 2 bases removed from V and 2 bases from J, the gap between germline ends came to 9 bases. CDR1 SGHTA and CDR2 FQGNSA come from the germline V gene. The CDR3 totals 14 residues. CDR3 DNA: TGTGCCAGCAGCTTAACGGGTGGGCAAGAGACCCAGTACTTC. Residues: CASSLTGGQETQYF.